This passage covers 26 T cell receptor beta chains from one sample sequenced in a study of graft-versus-host responses after intestinal transplantation. No cognate antigen is known for these TCRs. This table comes from immunoSEQ multiplex PCR, and its TCRdb copy is limited to in-frame clones, with some not included. The data show under 75,000 clones, around 89% seen once. The sample was unstimulated CD8+ T cells sorted from spleen or lymph node cells, taken before transplant. Source of these receptors: a human donor who was the organ donor for an intestinal transplant.

J is TRBJ1-2 and V is TRBV29-1; 8 bases fit TRBD1. The CDR3 totals 14 residues. Germline V gene data show CDR1 as SQVTM and CDR2 as ANQGSEA. V trimming: 6 bases; J trimming: 4 bases; junction bases outside the gene matches: 10. CDR3 nucleotides: TGCAGCGTCGAATACATGGACAGGGCCTATGGCTACACCTTC. This codes for CSVEYMDRAYGYTF.

CDR3 bases: TGTGCCACCGGTGCTGGAAACACCATATATTTT. Protein product: CATGAGNTIYF. The rearrangement links TRBV2 to TRBJ1-3; no definite D call. The CDR3 length is 11 residues. V lost 10 bases and J lost 2, with 6 bases in between. Germline V CDR1 and CDR2: SNHLY, FYNNEI. The full variable domain, with the rest looked up from reference TRBV2 and TRBJ1-3, is EPEVTQTPSHQVTQMGQEVILRCVPISNHLYFYWYRQILGQKVEFLVSFYNNEISEKSEIFDDQFSVERPDGSNFTLKIRSTKLEDSAMYFCATGAGNTIYFGEGSWLTVV.

This clone came up once. V is TRBV9 and J is TRBJ2-3; weak D call: TRBD2 (7 bases). The CDR3 has 16 amino acids. Germline CDR1 is SGDLS and CDR2 is YYNGEE. V dropped 6 bases and J dropped 3 bases, with 20 bases sitting between them. CDR3 coding DNA: TGTGCCAGCACTTTAGGGGGGGACCGGGGAACAGATACGCAGTATTTT. This translates into CASTLGGDRGTDTQYF.

V usage is TRBV5-1 and J usage is TRBJ1-2, with D possibly being TRBD1 (5 bases). CDR3 size: 15 residues. Germline-derived CDR1 and CDR2 are SGHRS and YFSETQ. Trimming shortened V by 4 bases and J by 0 bases, and 13 bases separated the two germline ends. This CDR3 reads CASSQTQGANYGYTF. CDR3 DNA: TGCGCCAGCAGCCAGACTCAGGGTGCTAACTATGGCTACACCTTC.

As for this clone: At one end the junction does not follow the germline gene, possibly because of a read error. The chain is built from TRBV9 and TRBJ2-5, with 12 bases matching TRBD2. The CDR3 extends over 18 amino acids. The germline CDR1 and CDR2 sequences are SGDLS and YYNGEE. The CDR3 is CASSVEGLAGRRQETQYF. The CDR3 DNA is TGTGCCAGCAGCGTAGAAGGACTAGCGGGGCGGCGCCAAGAGACTCAGTACTTC.

J is TRBJ2-3 and V is TRBV11-2; TRBD2 aligns across 9 bases. There are 19 residues in the CDR3. The ends lost 2 bases at V and 0 bases at J; junction bases unmatched: 12. Germline V gives CDR1 SGHAT, CDR2 FQNNGV. In DNA, the CDR3 is TGTGCCAGCAGCTTATTTCCGGTTAGCGGGGGAACTAGCACAGATACGCAGTATTTT. Protein product: CASSLFPVSGGTSTDTQYF.

Notes on this clone: This same CDR3 is encoded by further DNA sequences in the sample. The rearrangement uses TRBV2 and TRBJ2-1; 9 positions match TRBD2. CDR3 size: 15 residues. Looked up from germline, CDR1 is SNHLY and CDR2 is FYNNEI. The junction had 4 bases not matched to a gene; V was cut back by 4 bases and J by 3 bases. The CDR3 coding sequence is TGTGCCAGCAGTGCCGGGACTAGCAGCTACAATGAGCAGTTCTTC. Amino acids: CASSAGTSSYNEQFF.

This clone was counted once. The chain combines TRBV11-2 with TRBJ2-7; D ambiguous. CDR1 and CDR2 (germline): SGHAT, FQNNGV. Between the trimmed V and J ends, which lost 5 bases and 0 bases, there was a span of 14 bases. The CDR3 consists of 15 residues. CDR3 sequence reads: CASSLTARSSYEQYV. DNA for the CDR3: TGTGCCAGCAGCCTGACTGCACGGAGCTCCTACGAGCAGTACGTC.

This chain uses TRBV28 with TRBJ1-4, with 7 positions matching TRBD1. The J segment lost 4 bases and the V segment lost 4 bases, leaving 9 bases of the junction unmatched. The CDR3 totals 16 residues. Germline V lookup: CDR1 MDHEN, CDR2 SYDVKM. CDR3 DNA sequence: TGTGCCAGCAGTTCCACAGGGGCCACCTTTAATGAAAAACTGTTTTTT. Protein sequence: CASSSTGATFNEKLFF.

The chain recombines TRBV27 with TRBJ2-1, with D perhaps TRBD2 (6 bases). Trimming took 2 bases from V and 2 from J, leaving 16 bases between them. The germline gives CDR1 MNHEY, CDR2 SMNVEV (reference sequence). There are 17 residues in the CDR3. CDR3 region: CASSLRLGGEPYNEQFF. CDR3 nucleotide sequence: TGTGCCAGCAGTTTAAGGTTAGGCGGGGAACCCTACAATGAGCAGTTCTTC.

The J gene is TRBJ2-2, the V gene TRBV7-6, with 8 positions matching TRBD1. Germline-derived CDR1 and CDR2 are SGHVS and FNYEAQ. J lost 0 bases, V lost 7 bases, and 4 bases had no gene match. This CDR3 has 15 amino acids. CDR3 region: CASTTTGANTGELFF. The CDR3 region has the DNA TGTGCCAGCACCACGACAGGGGCGAACACCGGGGAGCTGTTTTTT.

V usage is TRBV5-1 and J usage is TRBJ2-1; TRBD2 is a possible D gene (5 bases). In germline, CDR1 is SGHRS, CDR2 YFSETQ. V lost 2 bases, J lost 0 bases, and 12 bases lay in between. The CDR3 has 16 residues. CDR3 amino acids: CASSFGHTSSYNEQFF. In nucleotides, the CDR3 is TGCGCCAGCAGCTTTGGGCACACTAGCTCCTACAATGAGCAGTTCTTC.

J is TRBJ1-5 and V is TRBV28; TRBD1 aligns across 7 bases. The germline V gene encodes CDR1 MDHEN and CDR2 SYDVKM. The CDR3 sequence is 17 residues long. Germline trimming cut 4 bases from V and 2 bases from J; bases unmatched to any gene: 11. CDR3 amino acids: CASSSPDRVVRNQPQHF. The CDR3, as DNA: TGTGCCAGCAGTTCGCCCGACAGGGTAGTACGCAATCAGCCCCAGCATTTT.

J is TRBJ1-1 and V is TRBV6-5; D not certain. CDR1 MNHEY and CDR2 SVGAGI come from the germline V gene. Trimming took off 10 bases at V and 6 bases at J, with 21 bases between the two ends. This CDR3 comprises 14 residues. Written as DNA, the CDR3 is TGTGCCACTAAGCAGGTAGGAGGGAGCGCTGAAGCTTTCTTT. As protein: CATKQVGGSAEAFF.

The chain combines TRBV28 with TRBJ2-5; TRBD1 matches 9 bases. CDR1 is MDHEN, CDR2 SYDVKM, per germline. The CDR3 is made up of 15 amino acids. V lost 4 bases and J lost 3; bases outside the gene matches: 6. This CDR3 is CASSWDRDREETQYF. The CDR3 coding sequence is TGTGCCAGCAGTTGGGACAGGGATAGGGAAGAGACCCAGTACTTC.

The rearrangement links TRBV15 to TRBJ2-7, with D possibly TRBD1 on 6 matching bases. The V end was cut by 0 bases, the J end by 3 bases, with 6 bases between. The CDR3 contains 13 residues. CDR1 and CDR2 (germline): LNHNV, YYDKDF (reference sequence). The CDR3 DNA is TGTGCCACCAGCAGAGAGACAGGCTACGAGCAGTACGTC. Its translation is CATSRETGYEQYV.

V usage is TRBV5-1 and J usage is TRBJ2-5; TRBD2 matches at 7 bases. The germline V gene encodes CDR1 SGHRS and CDR2 YFSETQ. This CDR3 contains 13 residues. Trimming took 5 bases from V and 4 from J; bases not matched to a gene: 5. CDR3 sequence: CASRGGGRETQYF. As DNA, the CDR3 is TGCGCCAGCAGAGGCGGGGGACGAGAGACCCAGTACTTC.

CDR3 coding DNA: TGTGCCACGGGGAGTAGCGGCCACAATGAGCAGTTCTTC. Its translation is CATGSSGHNEQFF. This chain connects TRBV15 to TRBJ2-1, with a possible D match to TRBD2 (6 bases). V shed 9 bases and J shed 5 bases, with 14 bases lying between them. CDR3 length equals 13 residues. Germline V gene data show CDR1 as LNHNV and CDR2 as YYDKDF (reference sequence).

This chain uses TRBV11-3 with TRBJ2-2; 9 nucleotides match TRBD2. Per the germline V gene, CDR1 is SGHNT and CDR2 is YENEEA. The CDR3 runs 16 residues. V gave up 5 bases and J gave up 6 bases; unmatched junction bases: 10. The CDR3 coding sequence is TGTGCCAGCAGCACGGGACTAGCCGCTTACTCCGGGGAGCTGTTTTTT. Translated: CASSTGLAAYSGELFF.

This chain joins TRBV4-1 and TRBJ1-2, with 7 bases identical to TRBD1. With 0 bases clipped from V and 0 bases from J, the junction kept 4 bases outside the gene matches. Germline V gene data show CDR1 as MGHRA and CDR2 as YSYEKL. The CDR3 has 16 amino acids. The CDR3 loop is CASSQDFTGANYGYTF. DNA for the CDR3: TGCGCCAGCAGCCAAGATTTTACAGGGGCTAACTATGGCTACACCTTC.

This chain uses TRBV7-9 with TRBJ2-7; a weak D match, TRBD1 (6 bases). The germline V gene has CDR1 SEHNR and CDR2 FQNEAQ (reference sequence). Trimming stripped 5 bases from V and 1 base from J, with 18 bases between. CDR3 size: 16 residues. The CDR3 region is CASSPLQGPASYEQYV. The CDR3 nucleotides are TGTGCCAGCAGCCCGCTCCAGGGGCCTGCTTCCTACGAGCAGTACGTC.

This clone was seen a single time. The rearrangement uses TRBV2 and TRBJ2-3; a weak D match, TRBD2 (6 bases). CDR1 is SNHLY, CDR2 FYNNEI, per germline. This CDR3 spans 15 amino acids. Between the trimmed V and J ends, which lost 2 bases and 1 base, there was a span of 10 bases. CDR3 nucleotide sequence: TGTGCCAGCAGTGAACGGGTAGCGGGCACAGATACGCAGTATTTT. Translation gives CASSERVAGTDTQYF.

The chain carries TRBV4-2 and TRBJ1-1; 10 bases fit TRBD1. The CDR3 is made up of 13 amino acids. The trim removed 4 bases at V and 9 bases at J, leaving 5 bases unmatched. Germline V gene lookup returns CDR1 LGHNA and CDR2 YNFKEQ. The chain's CDR3 is CASSLRTGGQAFF. CDR3 nucleotides: TGTGCCAGCAGCCTCAGGACAGGGGGACAAGCTTTCTTT.

This clone occurred a few times. The chain carries TRBV15 and TRBJ2-2, with D maybe TRBD1 (6 bases). Trimming stripped 6 bases from V and 4 bases from J, with 12 bases between. CDR3 length: 14 amino acids. In germline, CDR1 is LNHNV, CDR2 YYDKDF (reference sequence). CDR3 amino acids: CATRHQGFTGELFF. The CDR3 DNA reads TGTGCCACCAGACACCAGGGGTTCACCGGGGAGCTGTTTTTT.

The sample holds one count of this clone. J is TRBJ1-2 and V is TRBV19, with 9 bases fitting TRBD1. CDR1 LNHDA and CDR2 SQIVND come from the germline V gene (reference sequence). The CDR3 extends over 13 amino acids. Trimming took 5 bases from V and 4 from J; bases not matched to a gene: 2. The CDR3, as DNA: TGTGCCAGTAGTGGACAGGGGTTCTATGGCTACACCTTC. It codes for CASSGQGFYGYTF.

This clone was recorded a few times. V is TRBV6-4 and J is TRBJ2-3; D possibly corresponds to TRBD2 (6 bases). The CDR3 is made up of 14 amino acids. Germline CDR1 MRHNA, CDR2 SNTAGT. Trimming removed 0 bases from V and 4 bases from J, with 8 bases in between. This chain's CDR3 is CASSDSPSADTQYF. CDR3 nucleotide sequence: TGTGCCAGCAGTGACTCCCCTAGCGCAGATACGCAGTATTTT.